This record covers a single T cell receptor (beta chain). Its antigen is still unknown. The J segment lost 3 bases and the V segment lost 4 bases, leaving 8 bases of the junction unmatched. Per germline, CDR1 SGDLS and CDR2 YYNGEE. The length of the CDR3 is 15 residues. 13 Jbeta primers and 60 Vbeta primers were used for the PCR. The data were produced by immunoSEQ multiplex PCR, yet TCRdb's version contains in-frame clones alone and is incomplete. Seen here are about 110,000 clones, about 86% observed once, and the top ten hold more than 2%. The sample originates from a study of cytomegalovirus exposure and HLA in healthy donors. Study findings and constraints: Researchers left out some V segments, among them TRBV6-2 and TRBV6-3, as indistinguishable. In a later analysis, specific HLA alleles were associated with around 17,000 TCR beta sequences at a 0.05 false discovery rate. Later analysis reportedly placed an Asian-associated ancestry cluster below the roughly 690-donor mean in N-insertions. Presence/absence analyses treated sequencing depth as roughly uniform across donors.

The sequenced material came from PBMCs. The sequence was obtained from a woman aged 25 to 45 in good health and CMV-seronegative. This chain links TRBV9 with TRBJ2-3; 7 bases are a match to TRBD1. Here the CDR3 reads CASSFRQGVTDTQYF. CDR3 nucleotide sequence: TGTGCCAGCAGCTTCAGACAGGGAGTAACAGATACGCAGTATTTT.